The 17 T cell receptor beta chains presented below share a single source sample, sequenced in a study of cytomegalovirus exposure and HLA in healthy donors. Assay: immunoSEQ multiplex PCR; the TCRdb copy retains only in-frame clones and omits some. Of about 83,000 clones listed, roughly 96% are singletons. Material: PBMCs. The receptors derive from a woman between 18 and 29 years old in good health and CMV-seronegative.

The chain joins TRBV6-5 to TRBJ1-5; D call uncertain. The V gene's germline CDR1 is MNHEY and CDR2 SVGAGI. The CDR3 runs 14 residues. The germline V and J ends were trimmed by 6 bases and 6 bases, with 15 bases remaining between them. CDR3 bases: TGTGCCAGCAGATCTTCGGGGAACGGTCAGCCCCAGCATTTT. Translating it yields CASRSSGNGQPQHF.

The rearrangement joins TRBV5-4 to TRBJ2-7, with 8 bases aligning to TRBD2. This CDR3 has 17 amino acids. Germline CDR1 and CDR2: SGHNT and YYREEE (reference sequence). V shed 0 bases and J 2 bases; nucleotides not matched to a gene: 10. The CDR3 protein is CASSLEAGVLVTYEQYF. The DNA for the CDR3 is TGTGCCAGCAGCTTGGAAGCGGGAGTGTTGGTGACCTACGAGCAGTACTTC.

This clone was seen more than once but under ten times. V usage is TRBV10-3 and J usage is TRBJ2-7; 9 bases fit TRBD1. The germline V gene encodes CDR1 ENHRY and CDR2 SYGVKD. The CDR3 covers 12 residues. The J segment lost 7 bases and the V segment lost 8 bases, leaving 6 bases of the junction unmatched. The CDR3 here is CAIGTGLEEQYF. CDR3 sequence (DNA): TGTGCCATCGGGACAGGGCTAGAGGAGCAGTACTTC.

This clone was observed a few times. This chain links TRBV25-1 with TRBJ2-7; D unclear. The V gene lost 2 bases and the J gene lost 0 bases, with 5 bases spanning the gap. The CDR3 consists of 13 residues. Germline CDR1 is MGHDK and CDR2 is SYGVNS. Here the CDR3 reads CASSETGSYEQYF. The CDR3 DNA sequence: TGTGCCAGCAGTGAAACGGGCTCCTACGAGCAGTACTTC.

The chain couples TRBV28 to TRBJ1-3; 7 nucleotides match TRBD1. Looked up from germline, CDR1 is MDHEN and CDR2 is SYDVKM. Losses at the gene ends were 1 base for V and 2 bases for J; bases not matched to a gene: 5. The CDR3 is 16 amino acids. The DNA for the CDR3 is TGTGCCAGCAGTTTATTGGACGGGACAGCTGGAAACACCATATATTTT. Translated: CASSLLDGTAGNTIYF. Together with reference TRBV28 and TRBJ1-3, the CDR3 gives the full variable domain: DVKVTQSSRYLVKRTGEKVFLECVQDMDHENMFWYRQDPGLGLRLIYFSYDVKMKEKGDIPEGYSVSREKKERFSLILESASTNQTSMYLCASSLLDGTAGNTIYFGEGSWLTVV.

This rearrangement joins TRBV4-1 to TRBJ2-1; D might be TRBD1 (5 bases). The CDR3 contains 16 residues. Germline CDR1 MGHRA, CDR2 YSYEKL. The V end lost 0 bases, the J end lost 0 bases, and 9 bases lay between the germline ends. The CDR3 spells CASSQDQGISYNEQFF. CDR3 bases: TGCGCCAGCAGCCAAGATCAGGGTATCTCCTACAATGAGCAGTTCTTC.

V gene TRBV7-9 combines with J gene TRBJ1-5; D is perhaps TRBD1 (6 bases). Trimming pared 7 bases from V and 4 bases from J, leaving 11 bases between. The CDR3 is 13 amino acids. Germline V gene data show CDR1 as SEHNR and CDR2 as FQNEAQ (reference sequence). The CDR3 nucleotides are TGTGCCAGCAAGGCAGGGGAAAATCAGCCCCAGCATTTT. This translates into CASKAGENQPQHF.

CDR3 bases: TGTGCCAGCAGCCAAGCGGCGGGAGTCTACGAGCAGTACTTC. It encodes CASSQAAGVYEQYF. This chain joins TRBV14 and TRBJ2-7; 7 bases line up with TRBD2. The junction had 3 bases not matched to a gene; V was cut back by 1 base and J by 3 bases. The CDR3 has 14 amino acids. The germline CDR1 and CDR2 sequences are SGHDN and FVKESK.

V is TRBV5-8 and J is TRBJ1-1; D unclear. V was trimmed by 3 bases and J by 5 bases, leaving 17 bases between them. The CDR3 length is 15 residues. Germline values: CDR1 SGHTS, CDR2 YDEGEE. The CDR3 DNA follows: TGTGCCAGCAGCTCGAACCGAAAACGAGAAACTGAAGCTTTCTTT. Protein product: CASSSNRKRETEAFF.

The chain carries TRBV6-6 and TRBJ2-5; D gene ambiguous. The CDR3 spans 13 residues. Germline CDR1 and CDR2: MNHNY and SVGAGI (reference sequence). V was pared by 6 bases and J by 3 bases, with 11 bases between. As DNA, the CDR3 is TGTGCCAGCAGGAGTTCCTTAAAAGAGACCCAGTACTTC. Residues: CASRSSLKETQYF.

The rearrangement uses TRBV14 and TRBJ1-1; D remains ambiguous. The CDR3 runs to 12 residues. Trimming took off 2 bases at V and 3 bases at J, with 4 bases between the two ends. CDR1 is SGHDN and CDR2 is FVKESK in the germline V gene. CDR3 residues: CASSQSDTEAFF. As DNA, the CDR3 is TGTGCCAGCAGCCAATCGGACACTGAAGCTTTCTTT.

This chain links TRBV14 with TRBJ2-1; perhaps TRBD2 as D (6 bases). Trimming removed 1 base at V and 5 bases at J, with 15 bases between. The length of the CDR3 is 16 residues. Looked up from germline, CDR1 is SGHDN and CDR2 is FVKESK. The CDR3 DNA follows: TGTGCCAGCAGCCAAGTCATAAGCGGGCAAAACAATGAGCAGTTCTTC. As protein: CASSQVISGQNNEQFF.

A single count supports this clone. The chain is built from TRBV10-3 and TRBJ1-2; D perhaps matches TRBD1 (6 bases). V lost 5 bases and J 2 bases, leaving 6 bases between the germline ends. The CDR3 totals 12 residues. The V gene's germline CDR1 is ENHRY and CDR2 SYGVKD. This CDR3 is CAISTGNYGYTF. DNA of the CDR3: TGTGCCATCAGTACAGGGAACTATGGCTACACCTTC.

CDR3 DNA sequence: TGTGCCAGCAGCCAAGTCCTAGCGCCTACCTACGAGCAGTACTTC. Protein: CASSQVLAPTYEQYF. The rearrangement links TRBV14 to TRBJ2-7; weak D call: TRBD2 (6 bases). The CDR3 runs to 15 residues. Trimming took 1 base from V and 2 from J, leaving 12 bases between them. Germline V gene data show CDR1 as SGHDN and CDR2 as FVKESK.

The chain combines TRBV5-6 with TRBJ2-7, with D maybe TRBD2 (5 bases). The CDR3 has 13 residues. The V and J ends lost 2 bases and 4 bases respectively, with 10 bases between them. The germline V gene encodes CDR1 SGHDT and CDR2 YYEEEE. CDR3 nucleotides: TGTGCCAGCAGCTTTTCGGACTTATACGAGCAGTACTTC. Translation: CASSFSDLYEQYF.

This rearrangement joins TRBV27 to TRBJ2-3; 8 bases are a match to TRBD1. Germline V gene data show CDR1 as MNHEY and CDR2 as SMNVEV (reference sequence). The CDR3 spans 14 residues. V trimming: 4 bases; J trimming: 6 bases; junction bases outside the gene matches: 6. In nucleotides, the CDR3 is TGTGCCAGCAGTTCAGGACAGGGTTCGGATACGCAGTATTTT. Protein: CASSSGQGSDTQYF.

The genes are TRBV23-1 and TRBJ1-2; D not resolved. TRBV23-1 is placed among ORFs of uncertain function. The CDR3 spans 13 residues. The germline V and J ends were trimmed by 0 bases and 5 bases, with 7 bases remaining between them. CDR3 coding DNA: TGCGCCAGCAGTCAATCGCGGTTTTATGGCTACACCTTC. Amino acids: CASSQSRFYGYTF.